This passage covers 20 T cell receptor beta chains from one sample sequenced in a study of blood T cell repertoires in COVID-19. Profiled with immunoSEQ multiplex PCR; TCRdb holds only in-frame clones, not every one. Of 150,000 to 200,000 clones in the sample, approximately 83% are singletons; the top ten hold roughly 9%. Sequencing input: peripheral blood. The receptor set was obtained from a woman of 80 years or more with active or convalescent COVID-19.

This clone has just a few counts. The rearrangement links TRBV7-2 to TRBJ2-7; D is uncertain. The CDR3 is 13 residues long. V was cut by 4 bases and J by 0 bases, with 7 bases left in between. The germline gives CDR1 SGHTA, CDR2 FQGNSA. The CDR3 is CASSSFFSYEQYF. CDR3 DNA: TGTGCCAGCAGCTCCTTCTTCTCCTACGAGCAGTACTTC.

The genes are TRBV5-8 and TRBJ2-7; TRBD1 aligns across 9 bases. This CDR3 contains 16 residues. CDR1 and CDR2 (germline): SGHTS, YDEGEE. J was trimmed by 0 bases and V by 4 bases; bases with no gene match: 8. The CDR3 is CASSVTGGFRSYEQYF. The CDR3 region has the DNA TGTGCCAGCAGCGTGACAGGGGGTTTTCGCTCCTACGAGCAGTACTTC.

The chain joins TRBV27 to TRBJ1-5; possibly TRBD1 for D (5 bases). CDR1 and CDR2 from the germline V gene are MNHEY and SMNVEV (reference sequence). V was cut by 1 base and J by 0 bases, with 10 bases left in between. This CDR3 has 16 amino acids. The CDR3 DNA reads TGTGCCAGCAGTTTATTTGGGGGGAATAGCAATCAGCCCCAGCATTTT. This translates into CASSLFGGNSNQPQHF.

CDR3 nucleotides: TGTGCCAGCAGCCGACAGGGATTCTACGAGCAGTACTTC. It yields the protein CASSRQGFYEQYF. This chain joins TRBV7-8 and TRBJ2-7; TRBD1 matches at 7 bases. Germline CDR1 reads SGHVS; CDR2 reads FQNEAQ. This CDR3 spans 13 amino acids. The V segment lost 5 bases and the J segment 3 bases; nucleotides outside the gene matches: 4. Supplemented by reference TRBV7-8 and TRBJ2-7, the full variable domain reads GAGVSQSPRYKVAKRGQDVALRCDPISGHVSLFWYQQALGQGPEFLTYFQNEAQLDKSGLPSDRFFAERPEGSVSTLKIQRTQQEDSAVYLCASSRQGFYEQYFGPGTRLTVT.

V is TRBV6-1 and J is TRBJ1-2; no firm D call. Trimming pared 8 bases from V and 6 bases from J, leaving 13 bases between. This CDR3 spans 12 amino acids. The germline V gene has CDR1 MNHNS and CDR2 SASEGT. The CDR3 loop is CASDPISDGYTF. CDR3 nucleotides: TGTGCCAGCGATCCAATCTCGGATGGCTACACCTTC.

The rearrangement uses TRBV7-3 and TRBJ2-2; 13 bases are shared with TRBD2. Trimming removed 5 bases from V and 1 base from J; junction bases left unmatched: 4. The CDR3 loop spans 17 amino acids. Looked up from germline, CDR1 is SGHTA and CDR2 is FQGTGA. The CDR3: CASSKGTSGVNTGELFF. DNA of the CDR3: TGTGCCAGCAGCAAAGGGACTAGCGGGGTGAACACCGGGGAGCTGTTTTTT.

This sequence joins TRBV7-2 and TRBJ1-2, with unresolved D. The length of the CDR3 is 11 residues. Germline V gene sequence: CDR1 SGHTA, CDR2 FQGNSA. Between the trimmed V and J ends, which lost 3 bases and 7 bases, there was a span of 6 bases. CDR3 DNA sequence: TGTGCCAGCAGCTTTCTAAGTGGCTACACCTTC. Amino acids: CASSFLSGYTF.

In DNA form, the CDR3 reads TGTGCCAGTAGTTCCCGGACAGGGGGCGGGTCCGGGGAGCTGTTTTTT. Its protein product is CASSSRTGGGSGELFF. The V call is TRBV19, the J call TRBJ2-2, with 11 bases matching TRBD1. The V gene's germline CDR1 is LNHDA and CDR2 SQIVND (reference sequence). Trimming at V came to 5 bases and at J to 6 bases, leaving 8 bases not matched to a gene. The CDR3 is 16 residues long. The full variable domain, its missing parts supplied by reference TRBV19 and TRBJ2-2, is DGGITQSPKYLFRKEGQNVTLSCEQNLNHDAMYWYRQDPGQGLRLIYYSQIVNDFQKGDIAEGYSVSREKKESFPLTVTSAQKNPTAFYLCASSSRTGGGSGELFFGEGSRLTVL.

This clone was counted between two and nine times. The chain couples TRBV5-1 to TRBJ2-3; D call uncertain. CDR3 length equals 15 residues. Germline CDR1 is SGHRS and CDR2 is YFSETQ. V shed 1 base and J shed 0 bases, with 9 bases lying between them. The CDR3 loop is CASSLSSTSTDTQYF. CDR3 nucleotide sequence: TGCGCCAGCAGCTTGTCTAGTACTAGCACAGATACGCAGTATTTT.

The rearrangement joins TRBV19 to TRBJ1-5, with 9 bases that match TRBD1. This CDR3 has 15 residues. Germline V gene data show CDR1 as LNHDA and CDR2 as SQIVND (reference sequence). Trimming at V came to 2 bases and at J to 3 bases, leaving 2 bases not matched to a gene. The chain's CDR3 is CASSITGGVNQPQHF. The CDR3 bases are TGTGCCAGTAGTATAACAGGGGGCGTCAATCAGCCCCAGCATTTT.

The V call is TRBV10-3, the J call TRBJ1-2; D is ambiguous. The CDR3 length is 12 residues. Trimming took off 9 bases at V and 1 base at J, with 9 bases between the two ends. Germline lookup yields CDR1 ENHRY and CDR2 SYGVKD. For the CDR3, the DNA is TGTGCCATTCCTACGGGTAACTATGGCTACACCTTC. It is translated as CAIPTGNYGYTF.

This clone was detected only a few times. The chain combines TRBV18 with TRBJ1-5, with 11 nucleotides matching TRBD1. V lost 3 bases to trimming and J lost 7 bases; unmatched junction nucleotides: 5. CDR3 length: 15 amino acids. CDR1 KGHSH and CDR2 LQKENI come from the germline V gene. In DNA, the CDR3 is TGTGCCAGCTCACCTGGACAGGGGGCTTTGCAGCCCCAGCATTTT. This codes for CASSPGQGALQPQHF.

This sequence joins TRBV7-2 and TRBJ1-3; D ambiguous. V lost 1 base, J lost 0 bases, and 7 bases lay in between. CDR3 length equals 15 residues. CDR1 and CDR2 from the germline V gene are SGHTA and FQGNSA. CDR3 protein: CASSLDQISGNTIYF. The CDR3 coding sequence is TGTGCCAGCAGCTTAGATCAGATCTCTGGAAACACCATATATTTT.

The chain recombines TRBV7-2 with TRBJ2-7; D may be TRBD2 (5 bases). CDR3 length equals 12 residues. With 5 bases removed from V and 6 bases from J, the gap between germline ends came to 11 bases. Germline loops: CDR1 SGHTA, CDR2 FQGNSA. The CDR3 DNA reads as TGTGCCAGCAGCCCGCGCCGGGGCGAGCAGTACTTC. This translates into CASSPRRGEQYF.

The J gene is TRBJ1-2, the V gene TRBV7-2; D is possibly TRBD1 (5 bases). The CDR3 extends over 15 amino acids. Per the germline V gene, CDR1 is SGHTA and CDR2 is FQGNSA. The V and J ends lost 0 bases and 4 bases respectively, with 12 bases between them. CDR3 protein: CASSLAWEQAYGYTF. CDR3 bases: TGTGCCAGCAGCTTAGCGTGGGAACAGGCCTATGGCTACACCTTC.

The chain carries TRBV6-5 and TRBJ1-4; D is possibly TRBD1 (6 bases). The CDR3 contains 12 residues. V lost 5 bases and J 6 bases, leaving 7 bases between the germline ends. Germline V gives CDR1 MNHEY, CDR2 SVGAGI. The CDR3 sequence is CASSHRDEKLFF. For the CDR3, the DNA is TGTGCCAGCAGTCACAGGGATGAAAAACTGTTTTTT.

The chain combines TRBV6-5 with TRBJ2-4; the match to TRBD2 covers 7 bases. The germline V gene encodes CDR1 MNHEY and CDR2 SVGAGI. V shed 5 bases and J 4 bases; nucleotides not matched to a gene: 8. The CDR3 runs to 15 residues. CDR3 sequence: CASSPQPGLKNIQYF. The CDR3 DNA reads TGTGCCAGCAGTCCCCAGCCGGGACTAAAAAACATTCAGTACTTC.

The sample holds a few counts of this clone. The chain recombines TRBV6-2 or TRBV6-3 with TRBJ1-4; 8 bases line up with TRBD1. The V segment lost 0 bases and the J segment 6 bases; nucleotides outside the gene matches: 3. Per germline, CDR1 MNHEY and CDR2 SVGEGT. The length of the CDR3 is 15 residues. DNA of the CDR3: TGTGCCAGCAGTTACTCGACACAGGGGGATGAAAAACTGTTTTTT. This translates into CASSYSTQGDEKLFF.

V gene TRBV6-2 or TRBV6-3 combines with J gene TRBJ2-1; tentatively, D is TRBD2 (5 bases). The CDR3 totals 15 residues. Germline V gives CDR1 MNHEY, CDR2 SVGEGT. Trimming pared 7 bases from V and 7 bases from J, leaving 20 bases between. DNA for the CDR3: TGTGCCAGCACCCCTGGACTCCCACTCGGAAATGAGCAGTTCTTC. It translates to CASTPGLPLGNEQFF.

The chain is built from TRBV3-1 (or the pseudogene TRBV3-2) and TRBJ1-4, with 7 bases matching TRBD1. CDR1 is LGHDT and CDR2 is YNNKEL in the germline V gene (reference sequence). J was trimmed by 4 bases and V by 4 bases; bases with no gene match: 3. This CDR3 comprises 14 residues. CDR3 sequence (DNA): TGTGCCAGCAGCCGTCGACAGGGTAATGAAAAACTGTTTTTT. Its translation is CASSRRQGNEKLFF.